One sample yielded the 12 T cell receptor beta chains listed below, sequenced in a study of blood T cell repertoires in COVID-19. Assay: immunoSEQ multiplex PCR; the TCRdb copy retains only in-frame clones and omits some. Among roughly 120,000 clones listed, 75% to 90% were seen once. Sequencing was done on a sample of peripheral blood. The origin of the receptors is a woman between 40 and 50 years old with acute or convalescent COVID-19.

This rearrangement joins TRBV9 to TRBJ2-5; 8 bases agree with TRBD1. CDR1 is SGDLS, CDR2 YYNGEE, per germline. With V trimmed by 4 bases and J by 3 bases, 5 bases remained unmatched. This CDR3 contains 14 residues. CDR3 sequence: CASSPGQVKETQYF. The CDR3 region has the DNA TGTGCCAGCAGCCCGGGACAGGTTAAAGAGACCCAGTACTTC.

This chain uses TRBV6-2 or TRBV6-3 with TRBJ2-2; TRBD2 aligns across 8 bases. Trimming took 2 bases from V and 4 from J; bases not matched to a gene: 9. Germline V gene lookup returns CDR1 MNHEY and CDR2 SVGEGT. This CDR3 has 17 residues. CDR3 region: CASSYRGTRSITGELFF. The CDR3 coding sequence is TGTGCCAGCAGTTACCGTGGGACTAGGAGTATCACCGGGGAGCTGTTTTTT.

The chain combines TRBV3-1 (or the pseudogene TRBV3-2) with TRBJ1-2; TRBD1 matches 7 bases. The trim removed 3 bases at V and 8 bases at J, leaving 6 bases unmatched. Germline V gene lookup returns CDR1 LGHDT and CDR2 YNNKEL (reference sequence). The CDR3 extends over 13 amino acids. CDR3 residues: CASSQEGARGYTF. CDR3 nucleotide sequence: TGTGCCAGCAGCCAGGAGGGGGCCCGGGGCTACACCTTC.

This clone turned up a few times. The rearrangement links TRBV9 to TRBJ2-3; 10 bases map to TRBD2. The germline V gene has CDR1 SGDLS and CDR2 YYNGEE. J gave up 0 bases and V 4 bases, and 17 bases lay outside the gene matches. The CDR3 is 20 residues long. CDR3 sequence (DNA): TGTGCCAGCAGCCCCCGGGGTTTAGCGGGGGGATTTGCTAGCACAGATACGCAGTATTTT. This gives the protein CASSPRGLAGGFASTDTQYF.

This clone came up once. The V and J genes are TRBV6-6 and TRBJ2-3; TRBD2 aligns across 13 bases. The CDR3 length is 15 residues. Germline CDR1 and CDR2: MNHNY and SVGAGI (reference sequence). Germline trimming cut 6 bases from V and 5 bases from J; bases unmatched to any gene: 5. The CDR3 bases are TGTGCCAGCAGAGAACTAGCGGGGGGGATAGATACGCAGTATTTT. Residues: CASRELAGGIDTQYF.

The genes are TRBV5-4 and TRBJ1-2, with TRBD1 as a possible D gene (6 bases). V dropped 4 bases and J dropped 7 bases, with 17 bases sitting between them. Germline CDR1 and CDR2: SGHNT and YYREEE (reference sequence). CDR3 length: 14 residues. The CDR3: CASSPPDRISGYTF. In nucleotides, the CDR3 is TGTGCCAGCAGCCCCCCCGACAGGATCAGTGGCTACACCTTC.

Only one count was recorded for this clone. The V and J genes are TRBV13 and TRBJ1-2, with D possibly TRBD1 on 6 matching bases. The V end lost 0 bases, the J end lost 7 bases, and 18 bases lay between the germline ends. This CDR3 is 16 amino acids long. Germline-derived CDR1 and CDR2 are PRHDT and FYEKMQ (reference sequence). The CDR3 DNA reads TGTGCCAGCAGCTTAGGCCTTGGCAGGGGATGGGGTGGCTACACCTTC. Translated: CASSLGLGRGWGGYTF.

This chain joins TRBV6-5 and TRBJ1-1; TRBD1 matches at 8 bases. V trimming: 2 bases; J trimming: 4 bases; junction bases outside the gene matches: 6. Germline V gives CDR1 MNHEY, CDR2 SVGAGI. The CDR3 consists of 15 residues. CDR3 loop: CASSYQGQVTTEAFF. Here the CDR3 DNA reads TGTGCCAGCAGTTACCAGGGACAGGTTACCACTGAAGCTTTCTTT.

This clone was detected once. The chain combines TRBV4-3 with TRBJ1-4, with 11 bases fitting TRBD1. The V and J ends lost 4 bases and 2 bases, in that order; junction bases with no gene match: 3. The CDR3 is 16 residues long. Germline CDR1 LGHNA, CDR2 YSLEER. CDR3 bases: TGCGCCAGCAGCCCCGGACAGGGGGCGACTAATGAAAAACTGTTTTTT. Translated, it gives CASSPGQGATNEKLFF.

The gene calls are TRBV5-4 and TRBJ2-3, with 7 nucleotides matching TRBD2. Germline CDR1 SGHNT, CDR2 YYREEE (reference sequence). The CDR3 sequence is 17 residues long. J was trimmed by 3 bases and V by 0 bases; bases with no gene match: 10. CDR3 amino acids: CASSLESGGGRTDTQYF. In nucleotides, the CDR3 is TGTGCCAGCAGCTTGGAATCCGGGGGAGGGAGGACAGATACGCAGTATTTT. The variable domain in full, completed from reference TRBV5-4 and TRBJ2-3, reads ETGVTQSPTHLIKTRGQQVTLRCSSQSGHNTVSWYQQALGQGPQFIFQYYREEENGRGNFPPRFSGLQFPNYSSELNVNALELDDSALYLCASSLESGGGRTDTQYFGPGTRLTVL.

This sequence joins TRBV29-1 and TRBJ1-4, with 7 bases fitting TRBD1. The germline gives CDR1 SQVTM, CDR2 ANQGSEA. The trim removed 6 bases at V and 7 bases at J, leaving 5 bases unmatched. This CDR3 comprises 12 residues. The CDR3 is CSVQEGAEKLFF. The DNA for the CDR3 is TGCAGCGTCCAAGAGGGGGCTGAAAAACTGTTTTTT.

The chain combines TRBV28 with TRBJ2-5; a weak D match, TRBD2 (5 bases). From germline, CDR1 is MDHEN and CDR2 SYDVKM. There are 15 residues in the CDR3. Trimming shortened V by 2 bases and J by 5 bases, and 15 bases separated the two germline ends. In nucleotides, the CDR3 is TGTGCCAGCAGTTTACCCGGGGTGAGAACTGAGACCCAGTACTTC. Translated, it gives CASSLPGVRTETQYF.